A selection of T cell receptor beta chains follows, all from one sample in a study of blood T cell repertoires in COVID-19. TCRdb's table, derived via immunoSEQ multiplex PCR, lists solely in-frame clones and lacks some. Among 70,000 or so clones listed, more than 90% were seen once. Sequencing was done on a sample of peripheral blood. Every receptor here comes from a human donor in a cohort sampled during active COVID-19. Both conserved end residues are part of each CDR3. Each record gives: D gene, clone size, V gene, J gene, CDR3 DNA, CDR3 protein. A D gene is named only where the DNA matches it firmly. Clone size is given for some rows only: seen once, a few or many times, or a class if the clone is expanded.

D: TRBD1
size: NA
V: TRBV7-6
J: TRBJ2-3
DNA: TGTGCCAGCAGCTTAGGGGACAGGGTTAAAGATACGCAGTATTTT
CDR3: CASSLGDRVKDTQYF

D: TRBD2
size: NA
V: TRBV2
J: TRBJ2-6
DNA: TGTGCCAGCATCGGGCAGGGAGGGTCCTCTGGGGCCAACGTCCTGACTTTC
CDR3: CASIGQGGSSGANVLTF

D: TRBD2
size: NA
V: TRBV30
J: TRBJ2-1
DNA: TGTGCCTGGAGTCGGCTAGCGGGATACTATGAGCAGTTCTTC
CDR3: CAWSRLAGYYEQFF

D: NA
size: NA
V: TRBV6-2/TRBV6-3
J: TRBJ2-7
DNA: TGTGCCAGCAGTTTAGCTTCAAACGACGAGCAGTACTTC
CDR3: CASSLASNDEQYF

D: NA
size: NA
V: TRBV5-4
J: TRBJ2-7
DNA: TGTGCCAGCAGCTTGGGGGGGGACGACTACGAGCAGTACTTC
CDR3: CASSLGGDDYEQYF

D: TRBD2
size: NA
V: TRBV7-2
J: TRBJ2-7
DNA: TGTGCCAGCAGCTTAATAGCGGGAGGGCCCTCCGAGCAGTACTTC
CDR3: CASSLIAGGPSEQYF

D: NA
size: once
V: TRBV7-9
J: TRBJ2-7
DNA: TGTGCCAGCTCGATGTCAGGCAACTACGAGCAGTACTTC
CDR3: CASSMSGNYEQYF

D: TRBD2
size: NA
V: TRBV28
J: TRBJ2-2
DNA: TGTGCCAGCAGATGGGGCGGGGGATACACCGGGGAGCTGTTTTTT
CDR3: CASRWGGGYTGELFF

D: TRBD2
size: NA
V: TRBV9
J: TRBJ2-2
DNA: TGTGCCAGCAGCGCCTCGCCGGGACTAGCCTCGCCCGGGGAGCTGTTTTTT
CDR3: CASSASPGLASPGELFF

D: NA
size: NA
V: TRBV27
J: TRBJ2-7
DNA: TGTGCCAGCAGTACATCGAGGGCAGGGGTCTCCTACGAGCAGTACTTC
CDR3: CASSTSRAGVSYEQYF

D: NA
size: NA
V: TRBV3-1/TRBV3-2
J: TRBJ1-3
DNA: TGTGCCAGCAGCCAAGCCCTCTCTGGAAACACCATATATTTT
CDR3: CASSQALSGNTIYF

D: NA
size: NA
V: TRBV27
J: TRBJ2-7
DNA: TGTGCCAGCAGTTTAAGCGCGGCGCTGATCGTCAGCGAGCAGTACTTC
CDR3: CASSLSAALIVSEQYF

D: TRBD2
size: NA
V: TRBV5-6
J: TRBJ2-1
DNA: TGTGCCAGCAGCGCCCACAGCGGGAGGCTCAATGAGCAGTTCTTC
CDR3: CASSAHSGRLNEQFF

D: NA
size: NA
V: TRBV6-1
J: TRBJ1-2
DNA: TGTGCCAGCAGTGAAGGTCCTGTAAGAGCTAACTATGGCTACACCTTC
CDR3: CASSEGPVRANYGYTF

D: TRBD2
size: NA
V: TRBV18
J: TRBJ2-2
DNA: TGTGCCAGCTCACCAGGACTAGCGGGAGTCAGCGGGGAGCTGTTTTTT
CDR3: CASSPGLAGVSGELFF

D: NA
size: NA
V: TRBV7-3
J: TRBJ2-3
DNA: TGTGCCAGCAGCCAGTGGGGGGCAGATACGCAGTATTTT
CDR3: CASSQWGADTQYF

D: NA
size: NA
V: TRBV6-5
J: TRBJ2-1
DNA: TGTGCCAGCAGTTACGCCACATGGCGGAATGAGCAGTTCTTC
CDR3: CASSYATWRNEQFF

D: TRBD1
size: NA
V: TRBV2
J: TRBJ1-2
DNA: TGTGCCAGCAGGGCTTCCGGGACAGGGGGTGGAGGCTACACCTTC
CDR3: CASRASGTGGGGYTF

D: NA
size: NA
V: TRBV5-5
J: TRBJ1-3
DNA: TGTGCCAGCAGCCCGGCTGGAAACACCATATATTTT
CDR3: CASSPAGNTIYF

D: NA
size: few
V: TRBV4-3
J: TRBJ1-1
DNA: TGCGCCAGCAGCTCTGACAGCAACACTGAAGCTTTCTTT
CDR3: CASSSDSNTEAFF

D: TRBD2
size: NA
V: TRBV19
J: TRBJ2-1
DNA: TGTGCCAGTAGCGTGACTAGCGGGAGGTCCTACAATGAGCAGTTCTTC
CDR3: CASSVTSGRSYNEQFF

D: TRBD1
size: NA
V: TRBV5-4
J: TRBJ2-3
DNA: TGTGCCAGCAGCTTGGCCCGGGACAGAGCCACAGATACGCAGTATTTT
CDR3: CASSLARDRATDTQYF

D: NA
size: NA
V: TRBV30
J: TRBJ2-4
DNA: TGTGCCTGGAGTGGACTAGCCAAAAACATTCAGTACTTC
CDR3: CAWSGLAKNIQYF

D: TRBD2
size: NA
V: TRBV7-8
J: TRBJ2-7
DNA: TGTGCCAGCAGCTTAGGGGGCGCTAGCGGGAGTCTTTACGAGCAGTACTTC
CDR3: CASSLGGASGSLYEQYF

D: TRBD2
size: once
V: TRBV30
J: TRBJ2-3
DNA: TGTGCCTGGAGTCGGGGTAGCGGGAGCACAGATACGCAGTATTTT
CDR3: CAWSRGSGSTDTQYF

D: TRBD2
size: NA
V: TRBV10-3
J: TRBJ2-2
DNA: TGTGCCATCAGTGACCCGGGACTAGCGGGTGGGGCCGGGGAGCTGTTTTTT
CDR3: CAISDPGLAGGAGELFF

D: NA
size: NA
V: TRBV4-1
J: TRBJ1-2
DNA: TGCGCCAGCAGCCAAGTTAGCGGGGCCTATGGCTACACCTTC
CDR3: CASSQVSGAYGYTF

D: TRBD1
size: NA
V: TRBV18
J: TRBJ2-5
DNA: TGTGCCAGCTCACCGCGGTCTTCAAGGGGGCTGGGTTTGACCCAGTACTTC
CDR3: CASSPRSSRGLGLTQYF

D: NA
size: once
V: TRBV6-4
J: TRBJ1-1
DNA: TGTGCCAGCAGCCAGGCTTCAAACACTGAAGCTTTCTTT
CDR3: CASSQASNTEAFF

D: TRBD2
size: NA
V: TRBV30
J: TRBJ2-7
DNA: TGTGCCTGGAGGGAGACTAGCGGCTTATACGAGCAGTACTTC
CDR3: CAWRETSGLYEQYF

D: TRBD1
size: NA
V: TRBV18
J: TRBJ2-1
DNA: TGTGCCAGCTCACCAGTGGGACAGGGGGCCTACAATGAGCAGTTCTTC
CDR3: CASSPVGQGAYNEQFF

D: NA
size: once
V: TRBV9
J: TRBJ2-2
DNA: TGTGCCAGCAGCGTATATGTGGAGGCCGGGGAGCTGTTTTTT
CDR3: CASSVYVEAGELFF

D: NA
size: once
V: TRBV30
J: TRBJ2-5
DNA: TGTGCCTGGATGCGGGGCTTGGAGACCCAGTACTTC
CDR3: CAWMRGLETQYF

D: TRBD2
size: NA
V: TRBV4-3
J: TRBJ2-3
DNA: TGCGCCAGCAGCCAAAATCTTTTTCGAAGCGGGAGGACCACAGATACGCAGTATTTT
CDR3: CASSQNLFRSGRTTDTQYF

D: NA
size: NA
V: TRBV18
J: TRBJ1-5
DNA: TGTGCCAGCTCACCACTCCACCTAGGCAATCAGCCCCAGCATTTT
CDR3: CASSPLHLGNQPQHF

D: TRBD2
size: NA
V: TRBV29-1
J: TRBJ2-2
DNA: TGCAGCGTTGGGGACTATCCCATCACCGGGGAGCTGTTTTTT
CDR3: CSVGDYPITGELFF

D: NA
size: NA
V: TRBV9
J: TRBJ2-5
DNA: TGTGCCAGCAGCGTAGCCCCACACAAAGAGACCCAGTACTTC
CDR3: CASSVAPHKETQYF

D: NA
size: NA
V: TRBV19
J: TRBJ2-7
DNA: TGTGCCAGTAGTCTCCGACAGGGAGGATACGAGCAGTACTTC
CDR3: CASSLRQGGYEQYF

D: NA
size: NA
V: TRBV4-1
J: TRBJ2-1
DNA: TGCGCCAGCAGCCTCCAGACTAGGACGGACTACAATGAGCAGTTCTTC
CDR3: CASSLQTRTDYNEQFF

D: NA
size: NA
V: TRBV7-9
J: TRBJ2-7
DNA: TGTGCCAGCAGCCCTCCAGTGGCCTACGAGCAGTACTTC
CDR3: CASSPPVAYEQYF

D: TRBD1
size: NA
V: TRBV29-1
J: TRBJ2-2
DNA: TGCAGCGCCCGAGACTGGGACAGGGAACCCGGGGAGCTGTTTTTT
CDR3: CSARDWDREPGELFF

D: TRBD2
size: once
V: TRBV2
J: TRBJ2-7
DNA: TGTGCCAGTGGGCCCTTACTAGCGGGAGAACGAAGTGAGCAGTACTTC
CDR3: CASGPLLAGERSEQYF

D: NA
size: NA
V: TRBV13
J: TRBJ2-7
DNA: TGTGCCAGCAGCTTAGTAGGCAGGGGGGCTTACGAGCAGTACTTC
CDR3: CASSLVGRGAYEQYF

D: NA
size: NA
V: TRBV2
J: TRBJ2-5
DNA: TGTGCCAGCAGTGGACGGGAGCGCAGTCAGACCCAGTACTTC
CDR3: CASSGRERSQTQYF

D: NA
size: NA
V: TRBV7-9
J: TRBJ1-1
DNA: TGTGCCAGTTCTAGCCCGAACACTGAAGCTTTCTTT
CDR3: CASSSPNTEAFF

D: TRBD1
size: NA
V: TRBV7-9
J: TRBJ2-3
DNA: TGTGCCAGCAGTTTCAGACAGGGGGGTTCAGATACGCAGTATTTT
CDR3: CASSFRQGGSDTQYF